The source of this T cell receptor beta chain is a study of blood T cells in healthy people across ages. Study outcomes and limitations: Roughly linear age-related decline in beta diversity appeared, significant by age approximately 40. Relative to aged donors, long-lived donors carried more naive CD4+ cells and displayed higher diversity.

Each individual donor underwent a draw of about 9.1 milliliters of peripheral blood. This clonotype was observed a few times. Its antigen is not known. Sample-barcoded 5' priming and a J-beta primer mix drove a second PCR of roughly 6 to 12 cycles. TCRdb redid the calling of the 5' RACE reads with MiXCR, one entry per CDR3 protein. Of some 1.5 million distinct CDR3 sequences in the sample, about 30% are singletons; the top ten hold over 7%. Between the trimmed V and J ends, which lost 5 bases and 1 base, there was a span of 10 bases. Germline V gene lookup returns CDR1 SQVTM and CDR2 ANQGSEA. This CDR3 has 13 residues.

Sequenced: blood. V usage is TRBV29-1 and J usage is TRBJ2-3, with D perhaps TRBD1 (7 bases). The TCR originated in a woman aged 30 to 39 in good health. The CDR3 DNA follows: TGCAGCGTTCTCAGGGGGGGCACAGATACGCAGTATTTT. Translating it yields CSVLRGGTDTQYF.